The 21 T cell receptor beta chains presented below share a single source sample, sequenced in a study of T cells after yellow fever vaccination. MiXCR, run by TCRdb on the 5' RACE reads, gives a single entry per CDR3 protein. The sample has 400,000 or so distinct CDR3 sequences; approximately 10% are singletons. Sequencing used PBMCs, obtained on the day of the first yellow fever vaccination. The origin of the receptors is a man aged 18 to 35 who received the YFV17D yellow fever vaccine.

The chain combines TRBV12-3 or TRBV12-4 with TRBJ2-5, with 9 nucleotides matching TRBD2. V was pared by 6 bases and J by 5 bases, with 16 bases of the junction left unmatched. This CDR3 has 17 amino acids. The CDR3 region has the DNA TGTGCCAGCAGCCACCGGTTTGGCGGGGGGGCGCGGGAGACCCAGTACTTC. As protein: CASSHRFGGGARETQYF.

The gene calls are TRBV28 and TRBJ2-7, with unresolved D. The length of the CDR3 is 15 residues. Germline lookup yields CDR1 MDHEN and CDR2 SYDVKM. Trimming stripped 7 bases from V and 2 bases from J, with 18 bases between. The CDR3 here is CASTEDVRSTYEQYF. DNA of the CDR3: TGTGCCAGCACCGAAGACGTTCGCTCTACCTACGAGCAGTACTTC.

The sample holds many counts of this clonotype. The rearrangement joins TRBV20-1 to TRBJ2-4, with D uncertain. Trimming cost V 0 bases and J 6 bases, with 9 bases left between them. CDR3 length: 13 amino acids. The germline V gene encodes CDR1 DFQATT and CDR2 SNEGSKA (reference sequence). The CDR3 region has the DNA TGCAGTGCTAGAGATCTGCCGCGAAACATTCAGTACTTC. Protein sequence: CSARDLPRNIQYF.

Regarding this clonotype: This may arise from a read error, as a much more abundant clone is one base away. The V call is TRBV6-2 or TRBV6-3, the J call TRBJ1-2; D gene uncertain. V dropped 4 bases and J dropped 1 base, with 7 bases sitting between them. This CDR3 region has 13 residues. Germline lookup yields CDR1 MNHEY and CDR2 SVGEGT. The CDR3 DNA reads TGTGCCAGCAGTTTACGGGATAACTATGGCTACACCTTC. This gives the protein CASSLRDNYGYTF.

The genes are TRBV14 and TRBJ2-5, with D maybe TRBD1 (6 bases). The CDR3 spans 16 residues. The V gene lost 3 bases and the J gene lost 5 bases, with 19 bases spanning the gap. Germline V gives CDR1 SGHDN, CDR2 FVKESK. CDR3 DNA sequence: TGTGCCAGCAGCCACCTTTTGGGTGCAGGGGCGGAGACCCAGTACTTC. Protein: CASSHLLGAGAETQYF.

A few counts support this clonotype. The chain links TRBV7-2 to TRBJ2-7; D not resolved. This CDR3 contains 13 residues. V lost 1 base and J 2 bases, leaving 6 bases between the germline ends. Germline CDR1 is SGHTA and CDR2 is FQGNSA. The DNA of the CDR3 is TGTGCCAGCAGCTTAGGTGAGACCTACGAGCAGTACTTC. Protein: CASSLGETYEQYF.

This clonotype came up a few times. CDR3: CASSPGLAGGSETQYF. The CDR3 DNA sequence: TGTGCCAGCAGTCCAGGACTAGCGGGGGGTTCAGAGACCCAGTACTTC. The rearrangement uses TRBV28 and TRBJ2-5; 14 bases are shared with TRBD2. The V gene end was trimmed by 5 bases and the J gene end by 4 bases; junction bases not matched to a gene: 6. The CDR3 extends over 16 amino acids. CDR1 is MDHEN and CDR2 is SYDVKM in the germline V gene.

In this sample, this clonotype turned up many times. The chain carries TRBV5-1 and TRBJ2-5; TRBD1 or TRBD2 may be the D gene (5 bases each). With 4 bases removed from V and 5 bases from J, the gap between germline ends came to 21 bases. From germline, CDR1 is SGHRS and CDR2 YFSETQ. The CDR3 consists of 16 residues. CDR3 coding DNA: TGCGCCAGCAGCGTACCCCCGGGGACCAGGGACGAGACCCAGTACTTC. It specifies CASSVPPGTRDETQYF.

This clonotype occurred a few times. The chain couples TRBV4-3 to TRBJ2-2; maybe TRBD1 (6 bases). The CDR3 is made up of 15 amino acids. V gave up 0 bases and J gave up 3 bases, with 8 bases separating them. Germline V gives CDR1 LGHNA, CDR2 YSLEER. CDR3: CASSQDHRDTGELFF. In DNA, the CDR3 is TGCGCCAGCAGCCAAGATCACAGGGACACCGGGGAGCTGTTTTTT.

This clonotype has more than one count but fewer than ten. This chain uses TRBV29-1 with TRBJ2-7, with D unclear. The V end lost 4 bases, the J end lost 0 bases, and 10 bases lay between the germline ends. This CDR3 has 13 amino acids. Germline V gene data show CDR1 as SQVTM and CDR2 as ANQGSEA. Written as DNA, the CDR3 is TGCAGCGTTGCCCGACGCCTCTCCTACGAGCAGTACTTC. This encodes CSVARRLSYEQYF.

The chain combines TRBV3-1 with TRBJ1-4; the D gene is possibly TRBD1 (6 bases). The V gene lost 1 base and the J gene lost 0 bases, with 15 bases spanning the gap. CDR1 LGHDT and CDR2 YNNKEL come from the germline V gene (reference sequence). The CDR3 spans 18 residues. The CDR3, as DNA: TGTGCCAGCAGCCAAGCCATTACAGGGCCTGCAACTAATGAAAAACTGTTTTTT. Translated, it gives CASSQAITGPATNEKLFF.

The chain joins TRBV28 to TRBJ2-7, with a tentative D call TRBD2 (8 bases). CDR1 MDHEN and CDR2 SYDVKM come from the germline V gene. Trimming removed 5 bases at V and 5 bases at J, with 16 bases between. The CDR3 totals 14 residues. CDR3 protein: CASSPGGTVHEQYV. In nucleotides, the CDR3 is TGTGCCAGCAGTCCGGGAGGGACAGTCCACGAGCAGTACGTC.

There are a few counts of this clonotype. V and J are TRBV7-3 and TRBJ2-7; D call uncertain. Per the germline V gene, CDR1 is SGHTA and CDR2 is FQGTGA. V lost 5 bases, J lost 1 base, and 12 bases lay in between. The CDR3 contains 14 residues. In DNA, the CDR3 is TGTGCCAGCAGCCCCAGTGCCGTTTCCTACGAGCAGTACTTC. Residues: CASSPSAVSYEQYF.

V and J are TRBV6-1 and TRBJ2-2, with D tentatively TRBD1 (5 bases). Germline V gene sequence: CDR1 MNHNS, CDR2 SASEGT. The CDR3 has 14 residues. V was pared by 6 bases and J by 2 bases, with 10 bases between. The CDR3 DNA reads as TGTGCCAGCAGCCGGACACTCAACACCGGGGAGCTGTTTTTT. Translated: CASSRTLNTGELFF.

The DNA of the CDR3 is TGTGCCAGCAGCTTGGGAGGGGGTGTGGAGCTGTTTTTT. Translated: CASSLGGGVELFF. The rearrangement links TRBV5-6 to TRBJ2-2, with D possibly TRBD1 on 6 matching bases. The ends were cut back, 0 bases at V and 10 bases at J, with 10 bases in the middle. The CDR3 sequence is 13 residues long. CDR1 and CDR2 from the germline V gene are SGHDT and YYEEEE.

This chain links TRBV6-1 with TRBJ1-5; the D gene is possibly TRBD1 (6 bases). The germline V and J ends were trimmed by 6 bases and 1 base, with 16 bases remaining between them. The CDR3 length is 16 residues. The germline CDR1 and CDR2 sequences are MNHNS and SASEGT. The chain's CDR3 is CASRLQQGGSNQPQHF. The CDR3 DNA reads as TGTGCCAGCAGGCTACAACAGGGCGGGAGCAATCAGCCCCAGCATTTT.

The V call is TRBV12-3 or TRBV12-4, the J call TRBJ2-2; D possibly corresponds to TRBD2 (6 bases). The CDR3 is 15 residues long. The ends were cut back, 6 bases at V and 4 bases at J, with 15 bases in the middle. Here the CDR3 DNA reads TGTGCCAGCAGCCCATTGGCGCGGGGCACCGGGGAGCTGTTTTTT. This encodes CASSPLARGTGELFF.

This chain connects TRBV7-9 to TRBJ1-2, with no clear D. V lost 1 base, J lost 2 bases, and 5 bases lay in between. The germline CDR1 and CDR2 sequences are SEHNR and FQNEAQ (reference sequence). This CDR3 has 13 amino acids. The CDR3 protein is CASSLGINYGYTF. CDR3 nucleotides: TGTGCCAGCAGCTTAGGGATCAACTATGGCTACACCTTC.

This clonotype was counted only a few times. The J gene is TRBJ2-2, the V gene TRBV18; D remains unclear. This CDR3 is 16 amino acids long. Looked up from germline, CDR1 is KGHSH and CDR2 is LQKENI. V lost 3 bases and J lost 5, with 16 bases in between. The CDR3 reads CASSPRPAGLTGELFF. The CDR3 region has the DNA TGTGCCAGCTCACCTAGGCCAGCCGGGTTGACCGGGGAGCTGTTTTTT.

The table lists this clonotype with many counts. The genes are TRBV6-5 and TRBJ1-2; D call uncertain. From germline, CDR1 is MNHEY and CDR2 SVGAGI. Trimming pared 2 bases from V and 8 bases from J, leaving 15 bases between. The CDR3 length is 14 residues. CDR3 region: CASSYPDDLGGYTF. In DNA form, the CDR3 reads TGTGCCAGCAGTTACCCGGACGACCTGGGCGGCTACACCTTC.

The chain couples TRBV28 to TRBJ2-1; no clear D. The CDR3 is 11 amino acids. Germline CDR1 and CDR2: MDHEN and SYDVKM. V lost 0 bases to trimming and J lost 13 bases, with 7 bases between them. The CDR3 is CASSLWSDQFF. The DNA for the CDR3 is TGTGCCAGCAGTTTATGGTCAGACCAGTTCTTC. The whole variable domain, filled in from reference TRBV28 and TRBJ2-1, reads DVKVTQSSRYLVKRTGEKVFLECVQDMDHENMFWYRQDPGLGLRLIYFSYDVKMKEKGDIPEGYSVSREKKERFSLILESASTNQTSMYLCASSLWSDQFFGPGTRLTVL.